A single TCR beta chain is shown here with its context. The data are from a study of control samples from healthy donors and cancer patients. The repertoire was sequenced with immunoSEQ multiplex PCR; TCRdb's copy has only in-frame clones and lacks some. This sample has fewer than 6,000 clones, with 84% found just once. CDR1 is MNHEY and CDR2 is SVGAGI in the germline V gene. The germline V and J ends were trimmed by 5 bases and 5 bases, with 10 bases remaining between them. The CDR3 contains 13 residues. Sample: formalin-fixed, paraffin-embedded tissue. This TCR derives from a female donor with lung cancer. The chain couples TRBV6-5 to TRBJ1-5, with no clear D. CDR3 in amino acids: CASSTSRDQPQHF. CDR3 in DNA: TGTGCCAGCAGTACCAGTAGAGATCAGCCCCAGCATTTT.